This T cell receptor beta chain was obtained from a study of blood T cell repertoires in COVID-19. Across the study: Donors in the United States, Italy and Spain gave samples during acute or convalescent COVID-19. Sources were T cells, B-cell-depleted T cells, or PBMCs; the material itself was cDNA or gDNA.

Here immunoSEQ multiplex PCR was the method, and the copy in TCRdb shows in-frame clones only, minus some. The table records under 55,000 clones, around 73% of them present only once. Participants spanned ages about 18 to 95 years and resided in 20 to 30 US areas. The TCR comes from a woman aged 45-59 years with acute COVID-19. Sequenced: PBMCs or T cells enriched from blood (not recorded which).

CDR3 DNA sequence: TGTGCCAGTAGTATATGGACATATAATGGCTACACCTTC. This codes for CASSIWTYNGYTF. The chain has TRBV19 and TRBJ1-2; possibly TRBD1 for D (5 bases). CDR1 and CDR2 from the germline V gene are LNHDA and SQIVND (reference sequence). CDR3 size: 13 residues. The germline V and J ends were trimmed by 2 bases and 6 bases, with 10 bases remaining between them.